Described below is a single TCR beta chain sequence and its context. No antigen is known for it. A universal primer site was incorporated via template switching, and the cDNA contained unique molecular identifiers. TCRdb analysed the 5' RACE reads with MiXCR anew, one entry per CDR3 protein. The sample has under 1 million distinct CDR3 sequences, about 12% seen once; the top ten hold about 1.5%. All donors were healthy, and all were Caucasian. This record belongs to a study of identical twins. Study-wide results and caveats: Partly confounded zero-insertion analyses could result from invariant MAIT and iNKT cells.

Germline V CDR1 and CDR2: MDHEN, SYDVKM. V lost 3 bases and J lost 0, with 14 bases in between. The CDR3 extends over 16 amino acids. The same sample was also studied in work on yellow fever vaccine responses in identical twins.

Material: PBMCs. The clonotype originates from a woman aged 18-35 years in good health. The gene calls are TRBV28 and TRBJ1-1; no definite D call. CDR3 in DNA: TGTGCCAGCAGTTTGATTGGTTCAGGATTGAACACTGAAGCTTTCTTT. Encoded protein: CASSLIGSGLNTEAFF.